The 12 T cell receptor beta chains listed next were all sequenced from one sample in a study of T cells in Graves' hyperthyroidism and ophthalmopathy. Using RNA transcripts as the source, TCR beta CDR3 regions were amplified. HTBI primers drove first-round RT-PCR of the TCR CDR3. TCRdb reanalysed the multiplex PCR reads using MiXCR and keeps one entry per CDR3 protein. The sample carries around 660,000 distinct CDR3 sequences, less than 45% recorded once. The material sequenced was peripheral blood or thyroid tissue (not recorded which). The receptors here all came from an adult man with Graves' disease, either hyperthyroidism or ophthalmopathy (not recorded which).

This clonotype was recorded once. Being one base from a much bigger clone, this may be a read error. This CDR3 reads CSVGGTGRYEQYF. For the CDR3, the DNA is TGCAGCGTCGGAGGGACAGGGAGGTATGAGCAGTACTTC. The chain recombines TRBV29-1 with TRBJ2-7, with TRBD1 matching 9 bases. There are 13 residues in the CDR3. Trimming removed 6 bases from V and 7 bases from J; junction bases left unmatched: 10. Germline V gene sequence: CDR1 SQVTM, CDR2 ANQGSEA.

The chain couples TRBV25-1 to TRBJ2-7; TRBD1 is a possible D gene (5 bases). Germline CDR1 and CDR2: MGHDK and SYGVNS. The CDR3 is 14 residues long. Trimming shortened V by 8 bases and J by 5 bases, and 19 bases separated the two germline ends. The CDR3 sequence: CASSPVAGKDEQYF. The CDR3 DNA reads as TGTGCCAGCTCGCCTGTAGCAGGGAAGGACGAGCAGTACTTC.

This clonotype was found a few times. The chain links TRBV29-1 to TRBJ1-4; D perhaps matches TRBD1 (5 bases). This CDR3 contains 13 residues. CDR1 is SQVTM and CDR2 is ANQGSEA in the germline V gene. V gave up 4 bases and J gave up 7 bases, with 13 bases separating them. CDR3 coding DNA: TGCAGCGTTGCCCCCAGGGCGGGTGAAAAACTGTTTTTT. Translating gives CSVAPRAGEKLFF.

This clonotype was seen at least ten times. This chain links TRBV7-9 with TRBJ1-6; 10 nucleotides align to TRBD1. CDR1 is SEHNR and CDR2 is FQNEAQ in the germline V gene (reference sequence). This CDR3 has 17 residues. V shed 1 base and J 0 bases; nucleotides not matched to a gene: 0. The CDR3 nucleotides read TGTGCCAGCAGCTTAGGGACAGGGGGCTCCTATAATTCACCCCTCCACTTT. Encoded protein: CASSLGTGGSYNSPLHF.

The chain links TRBV19 to TRBJ1-1; 7 bases are shared with TRBD1. Germline assignment: CDR1 LNHDA and CDR2 SQIVND (reference sequence). This CDR3 is built from 14 residues. With V trimmed by 6 bases and J by 2 bases, 6 bases remained unmatched. The CDR3 is CASSHRGPNTEAFF. CDR3 sequence (DNA): TGTGCCAGTAGCCACAGGGGTCCAAACACTGAAGCTTTCTTT. Full variable domain (missing parts from reference TRBV19 and TRBJ1-1): DGGITQSPKYLFRKEGQNVTLSCEQNLNHDAMYWYRQDPGQGLRLIYYSQIVNDFQKGDIAEGYSVSREKKESFPLTVTSAQKNPTAFYLCASSHRGPNTEAFFGQGTRLTVV.

This chain connects TRBV24-1 to TRBJ2-6, with 7 bases matching TRBD2. Looked up from germline, CDR1 is KGHDR and CDR2 is SFDVKD. V gave up 5 bases and J gave up 3 bases; unmatched junction bases: 3. The CDR3 has 15 residues. The CDR3, as DNA: TGTGCCACCAGTGGGGGAGGGTTTGGGGCCAACGTCCTGACTTTC. This codes for CATSGGGFGANVLTF.

This clonotype showed up many times. This chain joins TRBV20-1 and TRBJ2-7; D is perhaps TRBD1 (5 bases). The CDR3 is 12 residues long. CDR1 is DFQATT and CDR2 is SNEGSKA in the germline V gene (reference sequence). With 0 bases removed from V and 6 bases from J, the gap between germline ends came to 9 bases. The CDR3 sequence is CSARDIGVEQYF. DNA of the CDR3: TGCAGTGCTAGAGATATAGGGGTCGAGCAGTACTTC.

Points on this clonotype: A read error may account for a junction end that differs from germline. V gene TRBV5-1 combines with J gene TRBJ1-1, with 9 bases matching TRBD1. Germline V gene data show CDR1 as SGHRS and CDR2 as YFSETQ. The CDR3 runs to 15 residues. The CDR3 DNA reads TGTGCCAGCAGCGACAAGGACAGGGGAGAAACTGAAGCTTTCTTT. It translates to CASSDKDRGETEAFF.

The V call is TRBV7-9, the J call TRBJ2-2; 11 bases are a match to TRBD1. CDR1 and CDR2 from the germline V gene are SEHNR and FQNEAQ (reference sequence). The CDR3 contains 15 residues. The ends lost 5 bases at V and 4 bases at J; junction bases unmatched: 3. This CDR3 reads CASSQGTGGTGELFF. CDR3 coding DNA: TGTGCCAGCAGCCAAGGGACAGGGGGCACCGGGGAGCTGTTTTTT.

This clonotype was seen only once. The rearrangement joins TRBV12-3 or TRBV12-4 to TRBJ1-1; D might be TRBD1 (5 bases). V was trimmed by 8 bases and J by 1 base, leaving 17 bases between them. This CDR3 contains 15 residues. In DNA form, the CDR3 reads TGTGCCAGCTCACCCAGGGAGACTACGAACACTGAAGCTTTCTTT. Amino acid sequence: CASSPRETTNTEAFF.

This clonotype was seen more than once but under ten times. The genes are TRBV20-1 and TRBJ1-6; D not certain. V was cut by 6 bases and J by 4 bases, with 13 bases left in between. Germline-derived CDR1 and CDR2 are DFQATT and SNEGSKA (reference sequence). CDR3 length equals 14 residues. The CDR3 sequence: CSAVGQYYNSPLHF. The CDR3 DNA reads as TGCAGTGCCGTCGGGCAGTATTATAATTCACCCCTCCACTTT.

This rearrangement joins TRBV29-1 to TRBJ2-7; 9 bases fit TRBD1. V lost 4 bases, J lost 5 bases, and 3 bases stayed unmatched. Germline loops: CDR1 SQVTM, CDR2 ANQGSEA. The CDR3 has 12 amino acids. The CDR3 reads CSVVTGGNEQYF. CDR3 nucleotide sequence: TGCAGCGTTGTTACAGGGGGCAACGAGCAGTACTTC.